This TCR beta chain was observed in a study of blood T cell repertoires in COVID-19. Assignments of participants to cohorts depended upon their own reported clinical history. The CDR3 has 13 residues. V gave up 3 bases and J gave up 3 bases, with 9 bases separating them. Using immunoSEQ multiplex PCR, the repertoire was profiled, and TCRdb retains in-frame clones only, with some absent. The repertoire holds some 170,000 clones, approximately 84% seen once, with 0.95% to 1.5% in the top ten. The chain uses TRBV12-3 or TRBV12-4 and TRBJ2-7; D call uncertain. The sample was PBMCs or T cells enriched from blood (not recorded which). The sequence came from a human donor with acute COVID-19. The donor label of this sample is uncertain. CDR3 bases: TGTGCCAGCAGTTTTGGGCAGAACTACGAGCAGTACTTC. Translating gives CASSFGQNYEQYF.